The next 2 T cell receptor beta chains were all read from a single sample in a study of T cells in Graves' hyperthyroidism and ophthalmopathy. RNA transcripts gave rise to amplified TCR beta CDR3 regions. The study used the HTBI primer set for a first-round RT-PCR of the TCR CDR3. TCRdb re-analysed the multiplex PCR reads in MiXCR, keeping a single row per CDR3 protein. The sample records fewer than 700,000 distinct CDR3 sequences, roughly 15% being singletons. Source material: blood. The receptors were gathered from a woman between 25 and 40 years old with Graves' hyperthyroidism.

On this clonotype: A much larger clone differs from this one at a single base, so this may be a read error. This sequence joins TRBV27 and TRBJ1-2; D remains unclear. The CDR3 has 14 residues. Germline lookup yields CDR1 MNHEY and CDR2 SMNVEV (reference sequence). As DNA, the CDR3 is TGTGCCAGCAGCCAAGCCGCAGCTAGCTATGGCGACACCTTC. Protein product: CASSQAAASYGDTF.

This chain uses TRBV15 with TRBJ2-1; D may correspond to TRBD1 or TRBD2 (6 bases each). The germline V gene encodes CDR1 LNHNV and CDR2 YYDKDF (reference sequence). The CDR3 is made up of 18 amino acids. V lost 0 bases, J lost 13 bases, and 28 bases lay in between. DNA for the CDR3: TGTGCCACCAGCAGAGATTTATTAATAGAGGGGGGAAGGGAGTCCCAGTTCTTC. This translates into CATSRDLLIEGGRESQFF.